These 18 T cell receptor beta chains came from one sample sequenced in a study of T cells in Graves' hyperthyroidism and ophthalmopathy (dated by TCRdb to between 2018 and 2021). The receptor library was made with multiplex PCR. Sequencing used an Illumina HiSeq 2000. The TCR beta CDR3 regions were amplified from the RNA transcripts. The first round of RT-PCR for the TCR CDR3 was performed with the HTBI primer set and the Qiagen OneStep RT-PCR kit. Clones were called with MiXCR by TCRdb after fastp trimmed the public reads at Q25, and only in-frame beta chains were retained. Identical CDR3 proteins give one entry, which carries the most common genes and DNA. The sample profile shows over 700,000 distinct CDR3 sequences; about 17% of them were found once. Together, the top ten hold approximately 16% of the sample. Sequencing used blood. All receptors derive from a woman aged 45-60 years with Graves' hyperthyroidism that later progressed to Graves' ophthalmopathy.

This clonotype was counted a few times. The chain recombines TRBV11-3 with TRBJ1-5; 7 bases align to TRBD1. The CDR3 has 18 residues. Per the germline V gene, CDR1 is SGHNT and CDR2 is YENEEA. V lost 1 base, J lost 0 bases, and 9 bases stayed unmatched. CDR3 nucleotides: TGTGCCAGCAGCTTAGTGCAGGGGGAACATGATAGCAATCAGCCCCAGCATTTT. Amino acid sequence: CASSLVQGEHDSNQPQHF.

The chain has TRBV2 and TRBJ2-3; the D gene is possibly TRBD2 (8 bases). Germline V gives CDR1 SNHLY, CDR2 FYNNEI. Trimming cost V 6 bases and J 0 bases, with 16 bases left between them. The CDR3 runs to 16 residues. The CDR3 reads CASRAGAGGSTDTQYF. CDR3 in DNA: TGTGCCAGCAGAGCGGGGGCAGGGGGAAGCACAGATACGCAGTATTTT.

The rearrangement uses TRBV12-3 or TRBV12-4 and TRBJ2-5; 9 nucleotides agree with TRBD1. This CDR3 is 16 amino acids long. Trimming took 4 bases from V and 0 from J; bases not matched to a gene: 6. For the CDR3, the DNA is TGTGCCAGCAGTTCGTGGGACAGGGATTACCAAGAGACCCAGTACTTC. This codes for CASSSWDRDYQETQYF.

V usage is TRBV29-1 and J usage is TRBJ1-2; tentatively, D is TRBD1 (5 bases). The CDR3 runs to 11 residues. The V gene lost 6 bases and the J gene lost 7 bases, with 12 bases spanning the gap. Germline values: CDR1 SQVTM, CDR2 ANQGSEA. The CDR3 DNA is TGCAGCGTCGATTCTGGGGGTGGCTACACCTTC. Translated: CSVDSGGGYTF.

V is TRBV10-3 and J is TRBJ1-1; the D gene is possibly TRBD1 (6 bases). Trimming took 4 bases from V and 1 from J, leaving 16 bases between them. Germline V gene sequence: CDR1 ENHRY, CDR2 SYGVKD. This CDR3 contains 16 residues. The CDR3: CAISAEQGRGNTEAFF. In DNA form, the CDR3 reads TGTGCCATCAGTGCGGAACAGGGACGTGGGAACACTGAAGCTTTCTTT.

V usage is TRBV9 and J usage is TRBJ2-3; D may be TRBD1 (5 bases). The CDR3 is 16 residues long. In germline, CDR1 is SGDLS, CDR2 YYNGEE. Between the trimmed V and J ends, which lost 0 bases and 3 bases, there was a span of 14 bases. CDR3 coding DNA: TGTGCCAGCAGCGTAGATGGCAGGGTGGGGACAGATACGCAGTATTTT. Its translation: CASSVDGRVGTDTQYF.

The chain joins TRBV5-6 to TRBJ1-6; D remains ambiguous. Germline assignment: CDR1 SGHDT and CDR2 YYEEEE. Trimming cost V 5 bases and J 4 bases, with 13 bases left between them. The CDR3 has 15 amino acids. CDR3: CASSEFRPYNSPLHF. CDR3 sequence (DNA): TGTGCCAGCAGTGAATTCAGGCCGTATAATTCACCCCTCCACTTT.

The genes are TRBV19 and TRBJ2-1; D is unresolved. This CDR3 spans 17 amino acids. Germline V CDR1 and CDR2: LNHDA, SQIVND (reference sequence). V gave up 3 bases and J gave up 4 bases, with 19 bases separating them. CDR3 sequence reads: CASSIRRLTESYNEQFF. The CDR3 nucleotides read TGTGCCAGTAGTATCCGACGGTTAACCGAGAGTTACAATGAGCAGTTCTTC. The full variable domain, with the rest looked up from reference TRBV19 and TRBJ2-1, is DGGITQSPKYLFRKEGQNVTLSCEQNLNHDAMYWYRQDPGQGLRLIYYSQIVNDFQKGDIAEGYSVSREKKESFPLTVTSAQKNPTAFYLCASSIRRLTESYNEQFFGPGTRLTVL.

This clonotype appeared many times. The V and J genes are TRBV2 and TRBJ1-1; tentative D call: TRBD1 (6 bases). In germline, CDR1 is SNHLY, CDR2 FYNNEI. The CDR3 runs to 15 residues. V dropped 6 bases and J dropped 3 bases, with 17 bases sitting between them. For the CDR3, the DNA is TGTGCCAGCAGGCGGCCGGGGGGGCGCGACACTGAAGCTTTCTTT. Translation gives CASRRPGGRDTEAFF.

CDR3 bases: TGCGCCAGCAGTGAGACTAGCGGGGGACAAAGGGATGAGCAGTTCTTC. It yields the protein CASSETSGGQRDEQFF. This chain connects TRBV10-1 to TRBJ2-1; TRBD2 matches 11 bases. This CDR3 has 16 amino acids. V shed 2 bases, J shed 8 bases, and the junction held 8 bases outside the gene matches. From germline, CDR1 is WNHNN and CDR2 SYGVQD (reference sequence).

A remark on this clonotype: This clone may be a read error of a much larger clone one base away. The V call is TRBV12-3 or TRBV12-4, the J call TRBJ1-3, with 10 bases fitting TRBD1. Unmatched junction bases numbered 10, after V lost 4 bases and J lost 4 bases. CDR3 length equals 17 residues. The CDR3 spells CASSSGTGVSTGNTIYF. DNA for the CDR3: TGTGCCAGCAGTTCCGGGACAGGGGTATCGACGGGAAACACCATATATTTT.

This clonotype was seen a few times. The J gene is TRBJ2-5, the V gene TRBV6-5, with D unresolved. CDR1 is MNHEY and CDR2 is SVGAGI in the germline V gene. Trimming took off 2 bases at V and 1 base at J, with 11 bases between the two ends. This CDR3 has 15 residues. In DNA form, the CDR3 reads TGTGCCAGCAGTTACGGGTACCTCTCCCAAGAGACCCAGTACTTC. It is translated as CASSYGYLSQETQYF.

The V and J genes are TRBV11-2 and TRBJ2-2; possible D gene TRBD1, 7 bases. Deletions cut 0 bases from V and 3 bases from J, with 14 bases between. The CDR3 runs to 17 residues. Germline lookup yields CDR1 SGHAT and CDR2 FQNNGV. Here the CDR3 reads CASSLEADREDTGELFF. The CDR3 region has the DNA TGTGCCAGCAGCTTAGAGGCAGACAGGGAGGACACCGGGGAGCTGTTTTTT.

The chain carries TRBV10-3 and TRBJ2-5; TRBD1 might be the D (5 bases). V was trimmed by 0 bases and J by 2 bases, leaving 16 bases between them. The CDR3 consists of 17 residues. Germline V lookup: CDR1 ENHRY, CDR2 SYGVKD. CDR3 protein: CAISESRLDRGQETQYF. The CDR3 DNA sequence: TGTGCCATCAGTGAGTCGAGACTTGATAGGGGACAAGAGACCCAGTACTTC.

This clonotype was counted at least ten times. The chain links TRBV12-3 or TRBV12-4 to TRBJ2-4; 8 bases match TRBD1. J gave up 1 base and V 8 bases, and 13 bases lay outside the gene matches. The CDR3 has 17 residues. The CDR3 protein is CASGGPSGGTAKNIQYF. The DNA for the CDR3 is TGTGCCAGCGGGGGACCATCAGGGGGCACGGCCAAAAACATTCAGTACTTC.

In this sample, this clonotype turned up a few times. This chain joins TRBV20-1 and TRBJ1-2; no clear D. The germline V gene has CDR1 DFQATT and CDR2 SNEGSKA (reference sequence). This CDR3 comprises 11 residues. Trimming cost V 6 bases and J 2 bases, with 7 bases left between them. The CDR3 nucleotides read TGCAGTGCGGGGATCAACTATGGCTACACCTTC. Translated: CSAGINYGYTF.

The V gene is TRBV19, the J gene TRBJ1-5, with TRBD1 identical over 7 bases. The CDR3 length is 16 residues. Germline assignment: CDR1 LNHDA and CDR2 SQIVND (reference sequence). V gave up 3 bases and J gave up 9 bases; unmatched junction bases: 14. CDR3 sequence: CASSIASWDSNLPQHF. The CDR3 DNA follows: TGTGCCAGTAGTATTGCGTCGTGGGACAGCAACTTGCCCCAGCATTTT.

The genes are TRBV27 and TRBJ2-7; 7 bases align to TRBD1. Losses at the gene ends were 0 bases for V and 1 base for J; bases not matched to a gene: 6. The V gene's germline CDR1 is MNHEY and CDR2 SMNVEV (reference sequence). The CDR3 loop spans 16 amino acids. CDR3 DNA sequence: TGTGCCAGCAGTTTATCCCTGGACAGGCTATCCTACGAGCAGTACTTC. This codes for CASSLSLDRLSYEQYF.